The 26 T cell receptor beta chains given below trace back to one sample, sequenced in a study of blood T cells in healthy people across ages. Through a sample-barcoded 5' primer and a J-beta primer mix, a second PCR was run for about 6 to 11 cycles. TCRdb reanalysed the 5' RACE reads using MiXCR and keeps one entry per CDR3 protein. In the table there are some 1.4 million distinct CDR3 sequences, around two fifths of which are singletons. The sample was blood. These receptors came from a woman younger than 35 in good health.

The CDR3 nucleotides read TGTGCCAGCAATATAGCGGGAGGGGCGTACGAGCAGTACTTC. Its protein product is CASNIAGGAYEQYF. V is TRBV6-5 and J is TRBJ2-7; TRBD2 aligns across 11 bases. The CDR3 contains 14 residues. Germline V gene data show CDR1 as MNHEY and CDR2 as SVGAGI. J lost 4 bases, V lost 7 bases, and 6 bases had no gene match.

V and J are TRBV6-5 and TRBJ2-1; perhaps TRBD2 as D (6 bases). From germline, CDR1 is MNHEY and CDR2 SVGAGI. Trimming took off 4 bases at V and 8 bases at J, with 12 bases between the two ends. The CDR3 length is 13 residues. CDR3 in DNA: TGTGCCAGCAGTTCTCCGCGGGGCGATGAGCAGTTCTTC. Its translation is CASSSPRGDEQFF.

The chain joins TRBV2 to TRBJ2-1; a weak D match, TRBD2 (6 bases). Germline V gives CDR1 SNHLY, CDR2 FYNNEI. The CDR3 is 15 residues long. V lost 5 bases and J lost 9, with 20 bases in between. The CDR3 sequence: CASSPPNIVEGEQFF. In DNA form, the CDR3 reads TGTGCCAGCAGTCCCCCAAATATAGTGGAGGGTGAGCAGTTCTTC.

The CDR3 DNA is TGCAGTGCTAGGCGACACTATGGCTACACCTTC. Amino acids: CSARRHYGYTF. The V and J genes are TRBV20-1 and TRBJ1-2; D call uncertain. The germline gives CDR1 DFQATT, CDR2 SNEGSKA (reference sequence). V dropped 3 bases and J dropped 3 bases, with 5 bases sitting between them. This CDR3 region has 11 residues.

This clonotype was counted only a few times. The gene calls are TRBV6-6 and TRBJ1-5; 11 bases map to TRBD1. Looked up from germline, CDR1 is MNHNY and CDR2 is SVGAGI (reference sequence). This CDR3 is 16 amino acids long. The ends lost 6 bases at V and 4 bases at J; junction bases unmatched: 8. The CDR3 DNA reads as TGTGCCAGCAGCCCGGACAGGGGGCCGGGTAATCAGCCCCAGCATTTT. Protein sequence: CASSPDRGPGNQPQHF.

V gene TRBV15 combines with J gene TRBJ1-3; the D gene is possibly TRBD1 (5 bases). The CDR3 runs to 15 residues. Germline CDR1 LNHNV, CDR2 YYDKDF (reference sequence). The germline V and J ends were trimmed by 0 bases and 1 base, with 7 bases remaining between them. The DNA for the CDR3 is TGTGCCACCAGCAGAGATTGGGGGTCTGGAAACACCATATATTTT. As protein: CATSRDWGSGNTIYF. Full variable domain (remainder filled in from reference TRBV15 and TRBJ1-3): DAMVIQNPRYQVTQFGKPVTLSCSQTLNHNVMYWYQQKSSQAPKLLFHYYDKDFNNEADTPDNFQSRRPNTSFCFLDIRSPGLGDTAMYLCATSRDWGSGNTIYFGEGSWLTVV.

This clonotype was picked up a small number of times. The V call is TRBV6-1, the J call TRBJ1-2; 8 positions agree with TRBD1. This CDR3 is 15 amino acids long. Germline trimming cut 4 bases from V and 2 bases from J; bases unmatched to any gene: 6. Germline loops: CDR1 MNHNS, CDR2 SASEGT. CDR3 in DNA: TGTGCCAGCAGTGGCCGACAGGGGTGGAACTATGGCTACACCTTC. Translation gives CASSGRQGWNYGYTF.

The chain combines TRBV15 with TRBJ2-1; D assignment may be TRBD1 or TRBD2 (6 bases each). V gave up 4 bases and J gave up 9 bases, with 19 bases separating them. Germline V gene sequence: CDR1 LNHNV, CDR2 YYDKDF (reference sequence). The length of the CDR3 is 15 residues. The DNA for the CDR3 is TGTGCCACCAGCAAGTATAGGGGGGAGAATGGTGAGCAGTTCTTC. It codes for CATSKYRGENGEQFF.

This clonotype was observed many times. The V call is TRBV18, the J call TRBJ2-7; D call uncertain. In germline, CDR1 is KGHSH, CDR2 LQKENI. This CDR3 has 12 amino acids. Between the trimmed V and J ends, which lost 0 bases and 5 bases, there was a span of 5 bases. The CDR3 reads CASSPPSDEQYF. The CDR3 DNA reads TGTGCCAGCTCACCACCGTCGGACGAGCAGTACTTC.

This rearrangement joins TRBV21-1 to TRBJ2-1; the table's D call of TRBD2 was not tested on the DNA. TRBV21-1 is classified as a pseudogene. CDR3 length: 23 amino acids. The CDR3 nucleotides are TGTGCCAGCAGCACACCCTGGGGGGACAGGTCTTTGTTCGGGAGGGCGGATTACAATGAGCAGTTCTTC. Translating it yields CASSTPWGDRSLFGRADYNEQFF.

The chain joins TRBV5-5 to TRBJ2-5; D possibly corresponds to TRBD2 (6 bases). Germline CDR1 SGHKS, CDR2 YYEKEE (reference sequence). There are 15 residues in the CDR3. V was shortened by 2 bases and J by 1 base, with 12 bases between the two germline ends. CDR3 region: CASSFSWGGQETQYF. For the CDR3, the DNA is TGTGCCAGCAGCTTTTCCTGGGGAGGCCAAGAGACCCAGTACTTC.

CDR3: CSARDASNQPQHF. In nucleotides, the CDR3 is TGCAGTGCTAGAGATGCCAGCAATCAGCCCCAGCATTTT. The genes are TRBV20-1 and TRBJ1-5; no firm D call. Germline loops: CDR1 DFQATT, CDR2 SNEGSKA (reference sequence). The V end lost 0 bases, the J end lost 1 base, and 4 bases lay between the germline ends. The CDR3 covers 13 residues.

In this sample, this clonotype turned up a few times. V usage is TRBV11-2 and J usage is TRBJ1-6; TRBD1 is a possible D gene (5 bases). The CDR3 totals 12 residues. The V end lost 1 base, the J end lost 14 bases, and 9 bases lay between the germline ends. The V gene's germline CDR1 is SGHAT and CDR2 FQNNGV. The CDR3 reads CASSLAQGTLHF. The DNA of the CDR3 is TGTGCCAGCAGCTTAGCCCAGGGAACCCTCCACTTT. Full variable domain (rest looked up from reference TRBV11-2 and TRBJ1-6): EAGVAQSPRYKIIEKRQSVAFWCNPISGHATLYWYQQILGQGPKLLIQFQNNGVVDDSQLPKDRFSAERLKGVDSTLKIQPAKLEDSAVYLCASSLAQGTLHFGNGTRLTVT.

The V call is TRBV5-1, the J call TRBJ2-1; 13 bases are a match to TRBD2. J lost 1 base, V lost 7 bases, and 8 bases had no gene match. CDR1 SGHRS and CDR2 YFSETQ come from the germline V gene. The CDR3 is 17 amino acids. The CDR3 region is CASQLAGGQGSYNEQFF. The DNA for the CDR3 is TGCGCCAGCCAACTAGCGGGGGGGCAGGGATCCTACAATGAGCAGTTCTTC.

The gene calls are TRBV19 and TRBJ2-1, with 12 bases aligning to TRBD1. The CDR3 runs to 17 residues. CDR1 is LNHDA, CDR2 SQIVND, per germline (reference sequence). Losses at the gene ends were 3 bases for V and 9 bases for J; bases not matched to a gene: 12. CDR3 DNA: TGTGCCAGTAGTATTGGGGACAGGGGGCTTATTCGGAGTGAGCAGTTCTTC. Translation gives CASSIGDRGLIRSEQFF. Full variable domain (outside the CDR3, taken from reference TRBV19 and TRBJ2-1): DGGITQSPKYLFRKEGQNVTLSCEQNLNHDAMYWYRQDPGQGLRLIYYSQIVNDFQKGDIAEGYSVSREKKESFPLTVTSAQKNPTAFYLCASSIGDRGLIRSEQFFGPGTRLTVL.

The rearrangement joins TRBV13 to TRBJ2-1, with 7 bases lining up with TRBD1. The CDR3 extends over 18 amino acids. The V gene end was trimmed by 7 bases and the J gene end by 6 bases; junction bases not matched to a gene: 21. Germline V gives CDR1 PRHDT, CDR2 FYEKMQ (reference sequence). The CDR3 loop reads CASTPGPQGNIFPNEQFF. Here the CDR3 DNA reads TGTGCCAGCACCCCGGGGCCACAGGGGAATATCTTCCCCAATGAGCAGTTCTTC.

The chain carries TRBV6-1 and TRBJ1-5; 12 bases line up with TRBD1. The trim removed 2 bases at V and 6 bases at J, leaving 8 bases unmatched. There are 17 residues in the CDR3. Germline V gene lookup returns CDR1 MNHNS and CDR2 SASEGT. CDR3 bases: TGTGCCAGCAGTGAACTAGGGACAGGGGGCGCTTCTCAGCCCCAGCATTTT. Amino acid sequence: CASSELGTGGASQPQHF.

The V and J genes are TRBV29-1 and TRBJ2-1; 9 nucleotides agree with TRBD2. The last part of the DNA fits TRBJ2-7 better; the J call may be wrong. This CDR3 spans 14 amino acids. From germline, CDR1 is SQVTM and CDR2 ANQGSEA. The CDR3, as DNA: TGCAGCCCTGGACTAGCGAGCTCCTACAATGAGCAGTACTTC. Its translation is CSPGLASSYNEQYF.

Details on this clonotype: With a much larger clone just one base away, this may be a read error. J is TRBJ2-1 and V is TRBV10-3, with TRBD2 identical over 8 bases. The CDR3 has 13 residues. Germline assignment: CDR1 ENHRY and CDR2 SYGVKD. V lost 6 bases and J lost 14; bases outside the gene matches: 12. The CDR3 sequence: CAIRGAGEVTEFF. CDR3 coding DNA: TGTGCCATCAGGGGAGCGGGAGAGGTTACGGAGTTCTTC.

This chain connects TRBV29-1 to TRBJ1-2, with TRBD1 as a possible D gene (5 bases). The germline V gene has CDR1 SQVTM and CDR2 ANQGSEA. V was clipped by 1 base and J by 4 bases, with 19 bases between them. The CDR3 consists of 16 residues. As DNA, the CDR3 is TGCAGCGTTGAAGGGGCAGGGTCGAATATCCCCTATGGCTACACCTTC. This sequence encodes CSVEGAGSNIPYGYTF.

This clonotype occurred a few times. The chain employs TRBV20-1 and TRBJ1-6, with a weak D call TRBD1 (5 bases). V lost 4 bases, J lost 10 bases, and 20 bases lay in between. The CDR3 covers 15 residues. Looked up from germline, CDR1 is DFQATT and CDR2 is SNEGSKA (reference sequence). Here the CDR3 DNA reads TGCAGTGCTACGCAACCGGACACCGGCGGGTCACCCCTCCACTTT. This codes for CSATQPDTGGSPLHF.

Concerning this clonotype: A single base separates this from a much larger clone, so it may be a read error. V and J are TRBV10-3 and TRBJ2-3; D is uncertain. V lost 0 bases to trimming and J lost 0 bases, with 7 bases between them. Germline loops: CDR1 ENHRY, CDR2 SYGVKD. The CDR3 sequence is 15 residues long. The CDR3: CAISESHGSTDTQYF. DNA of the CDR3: TGTGCCATCAGTGAGTCGCACGGTAGCACAGATACGCAGTATTTT.

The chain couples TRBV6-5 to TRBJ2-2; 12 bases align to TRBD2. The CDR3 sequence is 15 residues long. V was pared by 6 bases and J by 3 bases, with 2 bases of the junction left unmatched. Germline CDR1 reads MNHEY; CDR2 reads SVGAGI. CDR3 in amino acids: CASRGTSGYTGELFF. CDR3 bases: TGTGCCAGCAGGGGGACTAGCGGGTACACCGGGGAGCTGTTTTTT.

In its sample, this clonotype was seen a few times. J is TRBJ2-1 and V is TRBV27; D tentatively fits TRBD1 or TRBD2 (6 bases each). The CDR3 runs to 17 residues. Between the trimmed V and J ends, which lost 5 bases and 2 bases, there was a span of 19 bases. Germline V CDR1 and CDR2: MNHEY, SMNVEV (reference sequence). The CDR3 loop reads CASSTEGEWDPYNEQFF. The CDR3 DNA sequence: TGTGCCAGCAGTACGGAGGGGGAGTGGGATCCCTACAATGAGCAGTTCTTC.

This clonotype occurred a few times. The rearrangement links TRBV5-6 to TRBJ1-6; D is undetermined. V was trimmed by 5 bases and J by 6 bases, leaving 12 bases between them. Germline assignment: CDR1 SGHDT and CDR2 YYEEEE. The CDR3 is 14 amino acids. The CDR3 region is CASSHTALNSPLHF. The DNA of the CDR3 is TGTGCCAGCAGTCACACAGCGCTTAATTCACCCCTCCACTTT.

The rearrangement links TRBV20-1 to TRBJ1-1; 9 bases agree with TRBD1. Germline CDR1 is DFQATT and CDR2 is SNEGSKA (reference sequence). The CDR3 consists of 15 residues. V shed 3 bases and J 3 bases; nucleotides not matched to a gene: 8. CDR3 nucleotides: TGCAGTGCTAGGATCCTGGGACAGGGAGACACTGAAGCTTTCTTT. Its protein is CSARILGQGDTEAFF.